This record covers a single T cell receptor (beta chain). Study processing details: Nucleated cell counts were estimated from reference gene primer amplification. Measured with immunoSEQ multiplex PCR; TCRdb has only the in-frame clones, and not every one. V and J calls and clone size are those listed in that table; D and trimming were worked out from the DNA. The table has 150,000 to 200,000 clones, 80% to 90% seen once. Membership in each cohort depended on participant-reported clinical history. These data originate in a study of blood T cell repertoires in COVID-19. Across the study: COVID-19 samples from acute and convalescent phases originated in the United States, Italy and Spain. PBMCs, B-cell-depleted T cells, or T cells were the source of the cDNA or gDNA that made up the material.

Germline CDR1 and CDR2: SGHTA and FQGNSA. This CDR3 is 16 amino acids long. V shed 2 bases and J shed 0 bases, with 13 bases lying between them. This sequence was found in a woman aged 18-29 years who had recovered from COVID-19. Material: PBMCs or T cells enriched from blood (not recorded which). The V gene is TRBV7-2, the J gene TRBJ1-1; tentative D call: TRBD1 (6 bases). The CDR3 spells CASSLMPQGMNTEAFF. DNA for the CDR3: TGTGCCAGCAGCTTAATGCCTCAGGGGATGAACACTGAAGCTTTCTTT.